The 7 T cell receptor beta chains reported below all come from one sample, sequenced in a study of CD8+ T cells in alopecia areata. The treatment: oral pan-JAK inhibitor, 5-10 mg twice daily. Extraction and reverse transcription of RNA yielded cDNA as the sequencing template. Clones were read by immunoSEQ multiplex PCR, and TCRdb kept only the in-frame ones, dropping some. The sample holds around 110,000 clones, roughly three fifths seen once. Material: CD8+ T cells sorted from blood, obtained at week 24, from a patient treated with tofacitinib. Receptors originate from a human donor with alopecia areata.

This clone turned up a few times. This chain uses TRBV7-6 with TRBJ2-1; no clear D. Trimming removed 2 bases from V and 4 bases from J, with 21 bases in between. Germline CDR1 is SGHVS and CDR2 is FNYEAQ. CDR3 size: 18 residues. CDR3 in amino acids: CASSLIGPSMAQYNEQFF. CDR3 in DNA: TGTGCCAGCAGCTTAATCGGTCCTAGTATGGCCCAGTACAATGAGCAGTTCTTC.

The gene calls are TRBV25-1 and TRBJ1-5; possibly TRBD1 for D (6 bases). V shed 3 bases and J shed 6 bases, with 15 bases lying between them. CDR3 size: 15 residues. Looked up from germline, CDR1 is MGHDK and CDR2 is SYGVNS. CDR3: CASSEITGSGQPQHF. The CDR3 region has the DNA TGTGCCAGCAGTGAGATTACAGGGTCGGGTCAGCCCCAGCATTTT.

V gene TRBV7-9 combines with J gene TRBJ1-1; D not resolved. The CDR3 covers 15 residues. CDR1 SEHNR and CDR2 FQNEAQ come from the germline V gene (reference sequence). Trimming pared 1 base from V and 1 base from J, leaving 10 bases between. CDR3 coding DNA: TGTGCCAGCAGCTTAGACCCGGGTACGAACACTGAAGCTTTCTTT. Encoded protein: CASSLDPGTNTEAFF.

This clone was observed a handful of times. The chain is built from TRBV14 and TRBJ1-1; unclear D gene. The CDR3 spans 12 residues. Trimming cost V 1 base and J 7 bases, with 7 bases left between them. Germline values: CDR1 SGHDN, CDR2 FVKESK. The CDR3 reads CASSQVGFEAFF. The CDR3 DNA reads TGTGCCAGCAGCCAAGTGGGGTTTGAAGCTTTCTTT.

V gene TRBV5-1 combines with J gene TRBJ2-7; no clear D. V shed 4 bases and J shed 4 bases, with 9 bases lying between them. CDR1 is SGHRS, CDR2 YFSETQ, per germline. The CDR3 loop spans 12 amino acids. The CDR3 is CASSREGYEQYF. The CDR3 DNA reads TGCGCCAGCAGCCGTGAAGGGTACGAGCAGTACTTC.

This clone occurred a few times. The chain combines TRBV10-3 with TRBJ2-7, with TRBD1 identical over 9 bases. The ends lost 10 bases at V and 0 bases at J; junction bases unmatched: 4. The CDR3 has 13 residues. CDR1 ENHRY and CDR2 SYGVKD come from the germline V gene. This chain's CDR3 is CATGTGPSYEQYF. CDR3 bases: TGTGCCACCGGGACAGGGCCCTCCTACGAGCAGTACTTC.

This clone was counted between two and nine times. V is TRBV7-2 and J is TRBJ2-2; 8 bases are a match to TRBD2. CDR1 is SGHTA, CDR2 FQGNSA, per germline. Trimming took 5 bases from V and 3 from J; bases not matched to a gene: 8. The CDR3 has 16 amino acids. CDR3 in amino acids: CASSPRLAGHTGELFF. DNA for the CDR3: TGTGCCAGCAGCCCCCGGTTAGCGGGACACACCGGGGAGCTGTTTTTT.